The rows below give T cell receptor beta chains drawn from one sample of a study of T cell responses to AZD1222 COVID-19 vaccine. Assay used: immunoSEQ multiplex PCR; TCRdb lists only in-frame clones, some missing. The table shows more than 140,000 clones, with approximately 88% occurring only once. The sample here was peripheral blood, taken on day 0 of AZD1222 vaccination. The receptors derive from an adult in good health. Each CDR3 is given with its conserved first and last residue. Fields, in order: D gene, J gene, V gene, clone size, CDR3 DNA, CDR3 protein. D genes are given only for firm matches. Clone sizes are given selectively: once, few, many, or a class where the clone is expanded.

. TRBJ1-2 TRBV28 . TGTGCCAGCAGTAATTTCAGGGGTGGCTACACCTTC CASSNFRGGYTF
. TRBJ1-2 TRBV5-8 once TGTGCCAGCAGCTTGAGTTCCGACTTCTATGGCTACACCTTC CASSLSSDFYGYTF
. TRBJ2-7 TRBV24-1 few TGTGCCACCAGTGATTTCGCCGTCGGACGGGGCGAGCAGTACTTC CATSDFAVGRGEQYF
. TRBJ2-1 TRBV5-1 . TGCGCCAGCTGGGGACCGGGACACCCTGGAAATGAGCAGTTCTTC CASWGPGHPGNEQFF
. TRBJ2-7 TRBV27 . TGTGCCAGCAGTTTGGAGGGAGGCAGGGAGCAGTACTTC CASSLEGGREQYF
TRBD2 TRBJ2-1 TRBV4-3 . TGCGCCAGCAGCCAAGTAGCTAGCGGGAGGGCGTCTAAAGATGAGCAGTTCTTC CASSQVASGRASKDEQFF
TRBD1 TRBJ1-4 TRBV9 . TGTGCCAGCAGCCCCGGGACAGGAGGTGAAAAACTGTTTTTT CASSPGTGGEKLFF
. TRBJ2-2 TRBV18 once TGTGCCAGCTCACATCAGAACGGGGAGCTGTTTTTT CASSHQNGELFF
. TRBJ1-5 TRBV28 once TGTGCCAGTTACCGGGGCAGGGTTGGGGTAGTGGGTCAGCCCCAGCATTTT CASYRGRVGVVGQPQHF
TRBD2 TRBJ2-1 TRBV11-2 . TGTGCCAGCAGCCCCCGGACTAGCGGGGGTTCCAATGAGCAGTTCTTC CASSPRTSGGSNEQFF
. TRBJ2-5 TRBV6-5 . TGTGCCAGCACCTCCGGGGCCCGAGAGACCCAGTACTTC CASTSGARETQYF
TRBD1 TRBJ1-1 TRBV29-1 . TGCAGCGTTGGACAGGGGTGGAACACTGAAGCTTTCTTT CSVGQGWNTEAFF
. TRBJ1-3 TRBV6-2/TRBV6-3 . TGTGCCAGCAGTTCCGGGATTAGAAACACCATATATTTT CASSSGIRNTIYF
TRBD1 TRBJ2-7 TRBV11-1 . TGTGCCAGCAGGATAACAGGGGCGAACTCCGAGCAGTACTTC CASRITGANSEQYF
. TRBJ1-5 TRBV6-2/TRBV6-3 once TGTGCCAGCAGCCAGGGACACCCTGTAATCGGCAATCAGCCCCAGCATTTT CASSQGHPVIGNQPQHF
TRBD1 TRBJ2-2 TRBV18 . TGTGCCAGCTCAATCGGACAGGGCTCGGTCACCGGGGAGCTGTTTTTT CASSIGQGSVTGELFF
TRBD1 TRBJ1-1 TRBV9 . TGTGCCAGCAGCTTGGGACAGATCTCTGAAGCTTTCTTT CASSLGQISEAFF
TRBD1 TRBJ2-1 TRBV5-1 . TGCGCCAGCAGCTTGGCCACCAGGGACAGCATACAGTTCTTC CASSLATRDSIQFF
. TRBJ2-7 TRBV7-2 . TGTGCCAGCAGCCAAACCACTCGGGTAGGTTTAACCGAGCAGTACTTC CASSQTTRVGLTEQYF
. TRBJ1-1 TRBV14 few TGTGCCAGCAGCCTTTCCGGGGGTGGCACTGAAGCTTTCTTT CASSLSGGGTEAFF
. TRBJ1-6 TRBV30 . TGTGCCTGGAGGGCCGAGTTTAATTCACCCCTCCACTTT CAWRAEFNSPLHF
. TRBJ2-7 TRBV23-1 . TGCGCCAGCCCCAGGGCGGGGTCCTACGAGCAGTACTTC CASPRAGSYEQYF
. TRBJ1-5 TRBV28 . TGTGCCAGCAGTGGTCCCTGGGATCAGCCCCAGCATTTT CASSGPWDQPQHF
. TRBJ1-5 TRBV6-5 . TGTGCCAGCAGTTCCATTCGGGTCCTAGGAAATCAGCCCCAGCATTTT CASSSIRVLGNQPQHF
. TRBJ1-3 TRBV9 . TGTGCCAGCAACTCCAGGGGTCTGTCTGGAAACACCATATATTTT CASNSRGLSGNTIYF
. TRBJ1-5 TRBV27 . TGTGCCAGCAGCCTGGACAATTATCAGCCCCAGCATTTT CASSLDNYQPQHF
. TRBJ2-1 TRBV3-1/TRBV3-2 . TGTGCCAGCAGCCCACAACCGGGACACCCGTTCTTC CASSPQPGHPFF
. TRBJ2-7 TRBV10-3 few TGTGCCATCAGTGTTCCGGGATTGGGTTACGAGCAGTACTTC CAISVPGLGYEQYF
. TRBJ1-5 TRBV7-8 . TGTGCCAGCAGCTTAGACGACGGCACGTATCAGCCCCAGCATTTT CASSLDDGTYQPQHF
. TRBJ2-2 TRBV6-5 . TGTGCCAGCAGTTACTGGTTGCGGAACACCGGGGAGCTGTTTTTT CASSYWLRNTGELFF
. TRBJ2-4 TRBV14 once TGTGCCAGCAGCCCCCGGGACCGGTGGAAAAACATTCAGTACTTC CASSPRDRWKNIQYF
TRBD1 TRBJ1-1 TRBV3-1/TRBV3-2 . TGTGCCAGCAGCCAGGTAACAGGGGGAACTGAAGCTTTCTTT CASSQVTGGTEAFF